One and the same sample provided the 18 T cell receptor beta chains below, sequenced in a study of T cells in Graves' hyperthyroidism and ophthalmopathy. Amplified TCR beta CDR3 regions derived from RNA transcripts. The TCR CDR3 first-round RT-PCR relied on the HTBI primer set. TCRdb recomputed calls from the multiplex PCR reads with MiXCR, one row per CDR3 protein. This table holds 800,000 or so distinct CDR3 sequences, roughly 40% found once. Sequenced material: blood. The receptors stem from a young man with Graves' hyperthyroidism.

This clonotype was picked up a small number of times. This chain links TRBV7-8 with TRBJ2-7, with D uncertain. Germline assignment: CDR1 SGHVS and CDR2 FQNEAQ. The CDR3 is made up of 13 amino acids. Trimming stripped 3 bases from V and 7 bases from J, with 13 bases between. In DNA, the CDR3 is TGTGCCAGCAGCTTTCAAGAACCGCGGGAGCAGTACTTC. Translation: CASSFQEPREQYF.

The chain links TRBV6-2 or TRBV6-3 to TRBJ1-2; 7 bases fit TRBD1. Germline V gives CDR1 MNHEY, CDR2 SVGEGT. The CDR3 is made up of 18 amino acids. V was clipped by 0 bases and J by 6 bases; unmatched bases: 16. DNA of the CDR3: TGTGCCAGCAGTTACTCCGACCCTCCCCCGACAGGGAGAAATGGCTACACCTTC. Its translation is CASSYSDPPPTGRNGYTF.

The chain uses TRBV6-2 or TRBV6-3 and TRBJ2-7, with D possibly TRBD2 on 5 matching bases. Trimming shortened V by 2 bases and J by 7 bases, and 9 bases separated the two germline ends. The CDR3 length is 12 residues. Germline V gene sequence: CDR1 MNHEY, CDR2 SVGEGT. The DNA for the CDR3 is TGTGCCAGCAGTTACGTTGGGGAGGAGCAGTACTTC. Translated, it gives CASSYVGEEQYF.

This clonotype was counted only a few times. The chain joins TRBV7-2 to TRBJ1-2; D gene ambiguous. The CDR3 spans 14 residues. The germline V and J ends were trimmed by 2 bases and 7 bases, with 14 bases remaining between them. Germline loops: CDR1 SGHTA, CDR2 FQGNSA. CDR3 sequence (DNA): TGTGCCAGCAGCTTAACGGACGACATATTTGGCTACACCTTC. It encodes CASSLTDDIFGYTF.

In regard to this clonotype: The CDR3 end shows no conserved phenylalanine or tryptophan, and so a read error is likely. The rearrangement links TRBV19 to TRBJ1-1, with no clear D. CDR1 and CDR2 from the germline V gene are LNHDA and SQIVND (reference sequence). The CDR3 is 12 residues long. Trimming removed 3 bases from V and 5 bases from J, with 7 bases in between. The CDR3 DNA sequence: TGTGCCAGTAGTATTGGTAGGACTGAAGCTTTCCTT. It specifies CASSIGRTEAFL.

This clonotype was recorded many times. This sequence joins TRBV15 and TRBJ2-5; unclear D gene. This CDR3 is 14 amino acids long. Trimming left V 3 bases short and J 0 bases short, with 8 bases between. Germline loops: CDR1 LNHNV, CDR2 YYDKDF (reference sequence). The CDR3 region has the DNA TGTGCCACCAGCAGCGGACGGAACCAAGAGACCCAGTACTTC. Translated: CATSSGRNQETQYF.

This clonotype has more than one count but fewer than ten. This rearrangement joins TRBV6-1 to TRBJ1-2, with 8 bases identical to TRBD1. The CDR3 totals 16 residues. Germline CDR1 is MNHNS and CDR2 is SASEGT. Losses at the gene ends were 11 bases for V and 3 bases for J; bases not matched to a gene: 17. In DNA form, the CDR3 reads TGTGCCTCCCGGGGCCGGGACAGGCAGTTCTACTATGGCTACACCTTC. Translation: CASRGRDRQFYYGYTF.

This clonotype appeared a few times. The genes are TRBV7-6 and TRBJ2-5; 10 positions agree with TRBD2. The germline CDR1 and CDR2 sequences are SGHVS and FNYEAQ. V trimming: 5 bases; J trimming: 3 bases; junction bases outside the gene matches: 9. This CDR3 is 16 amino acids long. The CDR3 spells CASSTDAGLAEETQYF. Here the CDR3 DNA reads TGTGCCAGCAGCACAGATGCAGGACTAGCGGAAGAGACCCAGTACTTC. The full variable domain, its missing parts supplied by reference TRBV7-6 and TRBJ2-5, is GAGVSQSPRYKVTKRGQDVALRCDPISGHVSLYWYRQALGQGPEFLTYFNYEAQQDKSGLPNDRFSAERPEGSISTLTIQRTEQRDSAMYRCASSTDAGLAEETQYFGPGTRLLVL.

This clonotype was observed a handful of times. The J gene is TRBJ2-2, the V gene TRBV12-3 or TRBV12-4; possible D gene TRBD1, 5 bases. The V end lost 5 bases, the J end lost 0 bases, and 13 bases lay between the germline ends. The length of the CDR3 is 16 residues. The CDR3 region is CASSPQTVTNTGELFF. The CDR3 DNA reads TGTGCCAGCAGTCCCCAGACAGTAACGAACACCGGGGAGCTGTTTTTT.

A remark on this clonotype: At one end, the junction sequence differs from germline, possibly due to a read error. The V call is TRBV9, the J call TRBJ1-1; a weak D match, TRBD1 (5 bases). The CDR3 covers 14 residues. Germline V gene sequence: CDR1 SGDLS, CDR2 YYNGEE. CDR3 residues: CAGSSPTVNTEAFF. DNA of the CDR3: TGCGCCGGCAGCTCCCCGACAGTGAACACTGAAGCTTTCTTT.

Only a few counts were recorded for this clonotype. This chain connects TRBV7-9 to TRBJ1-6; 8 bases fit TRBD1. V shed 8 bases, J shed 6 bases, and the junction held 9 bases outside the gene matches. The CDR3 consists of 15 residues. The V gene's germline CDR1 is SEHNR and CDR2 FQNEAQ (reference sequence). This chain's CDR3 is CASHARDRGNSPLHF. For the CDR3, the DNA is TGTGCCAGCCACGCCCGAGACAGGGGTAATTCACCCCTCCACTTT.

This clonotype was detected a few times. The chain employs TRBV11-3 and TRBJ1-1, with D possibly TRBD1 on 5 matching bases. The CDR3 extends over 12 amino acids. Germline-derived CDR1 and CDR2 are SGHNT and YENEEA. With 4 bases removed from V and 10 bases from J, the gap between germline ends came to 13 bases. CDR3 DNA sequence: TGTGCCAGCAGCTCGGACACCCTGGCAGCTTTCTTT. It translates to CASSSDTLAAFF.

The J gene is TRBJ1-2, the V gene TRBV2; D remains unclear. Germline CDR1 is SNHLY and CDR2 is FYNNEI. The germline V and J ends were trimmed by 6 bases and 6 bases, with 17 bases remaining between them. CDR3 length: 14 residues. In DNA, the CDR3 is TGTGCCAGCAGCCCGAGGCTCATGAGGGATGGCTACACCTTC. Amino acid sequence: CASSPRLMRDGYTF.

The V call is TRBV29-1, the J call TRBJ1-1; D not resolved. The CDR3 covers 10 residues. Trimming shortened V by 8 bases and J by 1 base, and 5 bases separated the two germline ends. Germline V gives CDR1 SQVTM, CDR2 ANQGSEA. The CDR3 DNA is TGCAGCTTTTCGAACACTGAAGCTTTCTTT. This gives the protein CSFSNTEAFF.

This clonotype was detected a few times. The rearrangement joins TRBV19 to TRBJ1-3; D remains ambiguous. The length of the CDR3 is 16 residues. Trimming left V 2 bases short and J 0 bases short, with 11 bases between. CDR1 LNHDA and CDR2 SQIVND come from the germline V gene (reference sequence). CDR3 bases: TGTGCCAGTAGTATAACGGACCTGGACTCTGGAAACACCATATATTTT. Translated: CASSITDLDSGNTIYF.

The table lists this clonotype with a few counts. The V and J genes are TRBV7-9 and TRBJ2-5; 8 nucleotides align to TRBD1. In germline, CDR1 is SEHNR, CDR2 FQNEAQ (reference sequence). V lost 1 base and J lost 5; bases outside the gene matches: 6. This CDR3 region has 15 residues. CDR3 sequence (DNA): TGTGCCAGCAGCTTAGGTCCAGGGGGCAGGGAGACCCAGTACTTC. Translating gives CASSLGPGGRETQYF. The full variable domain, in which reference TRBV7-9 and TRBJ2-5 provide the parts outside the CDR3, is DTGVSQNPRHKITKRGQNVTFRCDPISEHNRLYWYRQTLGQGPEFLTYFQNEAQLEKSRLLSDRFSAERPKGSFSTLEIQRTEQGDSAMYLCASSLGPGGRETQYFGPGTRLLVL.

This clonotype has only a few counts. This chain links TRBV7-3 with TRBJ2-2; D might be TRBD2 (7 bases). The CDR3 runs 14 residues. V was trimmed by 8 bases and J by 3 bases, leaving 13 bases between them. Germline V lookup: CDR1 SGHTA, CDR2 FQGTGA. CDR3 in amino acids: CASGGGTYTGELFF. The CDR3, as DNA: TGTGCCAGCGGGGGAGGGACATACACCGGGGAGCTGTTTTTT. The full variable domain, rest sourced from reference TRBV7-3 and TRBJ2-2, is GAGVSQTPSNKVTEKGKYVELRCDPISGHTALYWYRQSLGQGPEFLIYFQGTGAADDSGLPNDRFFAVRPEGSVSTLKIQRTERGDSAVYLCASGGGTYTGELFFGEGSRLTVL.

This clonotype was observed at least ten times. This chain connects TRBV20-1 to TRBJ1-6; no reliable D call. The CDR3 sequence is 13 residues long. The V end lost 6 bases, the J end lost 7 bases, and 13 bases lay between the germline ends. Germline CDR1 DFQATT, CDR2 SNEGSKA (reference sequence). The CDR3 region has the DNA TGCAGTGCCAGCGACCTAGGGAATTCACCCCTCCACTTT. Amino acid sequence: CSASDLGNSPLHF.